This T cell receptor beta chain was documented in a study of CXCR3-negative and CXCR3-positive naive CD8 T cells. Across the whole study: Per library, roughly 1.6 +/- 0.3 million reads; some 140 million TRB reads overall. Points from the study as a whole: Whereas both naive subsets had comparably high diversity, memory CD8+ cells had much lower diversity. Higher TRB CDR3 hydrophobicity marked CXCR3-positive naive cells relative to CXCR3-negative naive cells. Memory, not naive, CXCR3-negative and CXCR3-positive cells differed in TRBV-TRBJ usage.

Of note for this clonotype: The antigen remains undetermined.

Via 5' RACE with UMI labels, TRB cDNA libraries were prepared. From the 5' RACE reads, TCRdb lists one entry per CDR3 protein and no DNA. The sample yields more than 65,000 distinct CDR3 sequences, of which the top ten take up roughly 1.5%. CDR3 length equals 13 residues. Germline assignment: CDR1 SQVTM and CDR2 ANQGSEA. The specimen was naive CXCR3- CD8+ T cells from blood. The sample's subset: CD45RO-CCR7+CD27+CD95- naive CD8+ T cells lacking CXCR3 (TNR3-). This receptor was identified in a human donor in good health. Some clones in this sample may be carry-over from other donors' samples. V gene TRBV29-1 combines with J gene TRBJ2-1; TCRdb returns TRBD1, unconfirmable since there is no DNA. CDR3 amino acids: CSGRRVAYNEQFF.